This T cell receptor (beta chain) came from a study of blood T cell repertoires in COVID-19. Germline lookup yields CDR1 SGHNT and CDR2 YENEEA. The CDR3 sequence is 17 residues long. V lost 0 bases and J lost 5; bases outside the gene matches: 11. Seattle's cohort entered during active infection and was followed longitudinally. This table comes from immunoSEQ multiplex PCR, and its TCRdb copy is limited to in-frame clones, with some not included. This sample yields just over 350,000 clones, of which 80% to 90% are seen a single time; under 8.5% belongs to the top ten. The clonotype originates from a woman aged 60-70 years with COVID-19, enrolled during active disease. The sequenced sample consisted of peripheral blood. The chain recombines TRBV11-3 with TRBJ2-5; TRBD2 matches at 8 bases. CDR3 sequence reads: CASSLEPSGGLGETQYF. The DNA of the CDR3 is TGTGCCAGCAGCTTAGAGCCGTCGGGGGGGCTAGGGGAGACCCAGTACTTC.